What follows describes a single TCR beta chain. The CDR3 has 15 amino acids. Losses at the gene ends were 2 bases for V and 4 bases for J; bases not matched to a gene: 7. CDR1 is DFQATT, CDR2 SNEGSKA, per germline (reference sequence). The data were taken from a study of T cell repertoires in cytomegalovirus infection. TCRdb ran MiXCR on the reads and lists one entry per CDR3 protein. The sample has roughly 640,000 distinct CDR3 sequences; 24% are singletons. The sample comprised CD8+ T cells from PBMCs. The source of this sequence is a human donor in good health (CMV status not recorded). Some clones in this sample may be carry-over from other donors' samples. J is TRBJ2-5 and V is TRBV20-1; 10 positions agree with TRBD2. The CDR3 loop reads CSARPSGGPPETQYF. In DNA form, the CDR3 reads TGCAGTGCTAGACCTAGCGGGGGTCCTCCAGAGACCCAGTACTTC.